One T cell receptor (beta chain) is described in this entry. This sample also contains other DNA sequences that code for the same CDR3. Libraries were prepared by immunoSEQ multiplex PCR; TCRdb keeps only in-frame clonotypes and omits some of them. Seen here are 60,000 to 85,000 clones, 70% to 90% observed once, and the top ten hold about a third. From germline, CDR1 is LNHDA and CDR2 SQIVND (reference sequence). The CDR3 extends over 15 amino acids. The J segment lost 0 bases and the V segment lost 4 bases, leaving 0 bases of the junction unmatched. These data come from a study of blood T cell repertoires in COVID-19.

The sample taken for sequencing was peripheral blood. V usage is TRBV19 and J usage is TRBJ2-1, with 10 positions matching TRBD2. This sequence originates from a man between 65 and 85 years old with acute or convalescent COVID-19. The CDR3 coding sequence is TGTGCCAGTAGTAGGACTAGCGGCTCCTACAATGAGCAGTTCTTC. Residues: CASSRTSGSYNEQFF.